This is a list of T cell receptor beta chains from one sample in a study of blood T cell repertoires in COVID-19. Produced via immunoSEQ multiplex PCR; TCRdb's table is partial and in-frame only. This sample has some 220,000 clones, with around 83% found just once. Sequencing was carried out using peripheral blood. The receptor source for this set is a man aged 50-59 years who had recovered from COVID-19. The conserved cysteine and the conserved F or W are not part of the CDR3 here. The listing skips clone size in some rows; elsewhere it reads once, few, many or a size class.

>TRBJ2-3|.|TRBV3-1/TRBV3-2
ASSQGLRITDTQY
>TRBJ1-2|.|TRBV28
ASDQGYGYT
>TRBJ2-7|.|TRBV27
ASRGTSGSRGEQY
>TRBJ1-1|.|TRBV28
ASRTGEMNTEAF
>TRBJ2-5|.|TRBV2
ASSEPTSGRWGWETQY
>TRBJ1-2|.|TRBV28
ASSIQGVGPYGYT
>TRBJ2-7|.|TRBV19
ASSMAGQGYEQY
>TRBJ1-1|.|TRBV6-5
ASSYRQGRFNTEAF
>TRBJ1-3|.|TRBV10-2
ASSEQTGAGNTIY
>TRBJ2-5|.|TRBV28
ASSLWSETQY
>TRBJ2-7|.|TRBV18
ASSPGTGVLGEQY
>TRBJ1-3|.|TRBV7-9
ASSLTGSGNTIY
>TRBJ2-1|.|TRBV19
ASSISGAYNEQF
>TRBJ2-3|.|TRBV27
ASSLPGTTDTQY
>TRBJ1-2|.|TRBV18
ASSPYRDSYGYT
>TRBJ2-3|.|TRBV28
ASRGRGVNTDTQY
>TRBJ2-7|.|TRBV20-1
SPFEQY
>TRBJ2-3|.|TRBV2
ASSEALTSGVTDTQY
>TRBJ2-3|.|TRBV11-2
ASSLGFGGGRNTDTQY
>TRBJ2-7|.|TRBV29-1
SVIDRVGAYYEQY
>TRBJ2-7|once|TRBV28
ASSFYVGAGFLEQY
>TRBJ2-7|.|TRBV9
ASSVTSGSREQY
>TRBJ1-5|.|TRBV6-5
ASSYREGQPQH
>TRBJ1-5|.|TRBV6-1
ASSELGNLSNQPQH
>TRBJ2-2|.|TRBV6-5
ASSYSLTSVSGELF
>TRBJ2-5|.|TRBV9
ASSAGVRALSIGETQY
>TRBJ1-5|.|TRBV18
ASSRNTGGNQPQH
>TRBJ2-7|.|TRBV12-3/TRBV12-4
ASSGDNEQY
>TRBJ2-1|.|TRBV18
ASSPGSYNEQF
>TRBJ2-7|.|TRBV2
ASSTGAYEQY
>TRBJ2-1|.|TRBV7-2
ASSKRQGAYNEQF
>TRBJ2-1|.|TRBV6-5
ASRGLGVNNEQF
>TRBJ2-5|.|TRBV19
ASSPYIRETQY
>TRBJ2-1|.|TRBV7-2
ASSSGQGIGEQF
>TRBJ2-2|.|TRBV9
ASSVGVELAGYTGELF
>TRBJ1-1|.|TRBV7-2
ASSLYTGVEAF
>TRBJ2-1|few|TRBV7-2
ASSPRASGSYNEQF
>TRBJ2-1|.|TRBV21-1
ASSKGGLGANEQF
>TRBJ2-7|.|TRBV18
ASSQLQGAGEQY
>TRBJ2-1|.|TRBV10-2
ASSDGETYNEQF
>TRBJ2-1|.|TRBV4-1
ASSQVKASGRSEQF
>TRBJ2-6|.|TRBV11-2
ASSSTGSGANVLT
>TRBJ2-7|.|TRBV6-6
ASSPAYEQY
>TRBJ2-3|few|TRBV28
ASREDRGPLTDTQY
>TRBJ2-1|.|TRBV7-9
ASSLKAAGQYNEQF
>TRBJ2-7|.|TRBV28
ASSVLAGTYEQY
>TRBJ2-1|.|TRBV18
ASSLGLAGGDNEQF
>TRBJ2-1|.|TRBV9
ASSVATSGNYNEQF
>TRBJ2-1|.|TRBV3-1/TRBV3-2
ASSLVPTGGYNEQF
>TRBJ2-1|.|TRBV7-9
ASSLGRVEQF
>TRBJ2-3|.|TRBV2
ASSATDSSTDTQY